This passage covers 28 T cell receptor beta chains from one sample sequenced in a study of human T cells and chemical hapten exposure (dated by TCRdb to about 2021). The sample's time point label, decoded: pre-sensitization, week 0. The sample's treatment or condition label, in plain terms: therapeutic diphenylcyclopropenone sensitization with weekly scalp DPC. The receptor library was made with RACE. Sequenced using a NextSeq 500. Starting from the raw public reads, TCRdb applied fastp trimming at Q25, assembled clones with MiXCR and retained in-frame beta chains. Rows merge per CDR3 protein into single entries with the most common DNA and genes. The sample profile shows more than 250,000 distinct CDR3 sequences; approximately 8% of them were found once. The leading ten clones occupy approximately 1.2% of the sample. Sequenced material: whole blood, taken in connection with sensitization to the hapten diphenylcyclopropenone (DPC). These receptors were obtained from a man aged 18 to 35 with alopecia areata. Some clones in this sample may be carry-over from other donors' samples.

Only a few counts were recorded for this clonotype. The rearrangement uses TRBV28 and TRBJ1-5; D gene ambiguous. CDR3 length: 12 amino acids. Germline-derived CDR1 and CDR2 are MDHEN and SYDVKM. Trimming removed 2 bases at V and 6 bases at J, with 5 bases between. Written as DNA, the CDR3 is TGTGCCAGCAGTTTAATCGGTCAGCCCCAGCATTTT. This translates into CASSLIGQPQHF.

This chain uses TRBV7-6 with TRBJ1-5; D perhaps matches TRBD1 (5 bases). This CDR3 spans 15 amino acids. CDR1 and CDR2 from the germline V gene are SGHVS and FNYEAQ. V was trimmed by 2 bases and J by 6 bases, leaving 14 bases between them. In nucleotides, the CDR3 is TGTGCCAGCAGCTTAATGTTAGGGGTTGGTCAGCCCCAGCATTTT. Its translation: CASSLMLGVGQPQHF.

Ten or more counts support this clonotype. The chain employs TRBV6-5 and TRBJ1-3; 8 nucleotides line up with TRBD1. The CDR3 extends over 17 amino acids. The germline V gene encodes CDR1 MNHEY and CDR2 SVGAGI. The ends lost 5 bases at V and 4 bases at J; junction bases unmatched: 13. The CDR3 coding sequence is TGTGCCAGCAGTGTTAATTCCTCAGGGGGCCTCGGAAACACCATATATTTT. Translated: CASSVNSSGGLGNTIYF.

In this sample, this clonotype turned up a few times. The chain links TRBV7-6 to TRBJ2-7; the D is unclear. The CDR3 has 15 residues. Germline lookup yields CDR1 SGHVS and CDR2 FNYEAQ. V lost 1 base and J 1 base, leaving 11 bases between the germline ends. Here the CDR3 DNA reads TGTGCCAGCAGCTTAGGCCCGGCCTTTTCCTACGAGCAGTACGTC. This codes for CASSLGPAFSYEQYV.

Comments on this clonotype: This clone may be a read error of a much larger clone one base away. The V call is TRBV20-1, the J call TRBJ1-5; 11 bases agree with TRBD1. The DNA matches TRBJ2-3 better at its end, which makes the J call doubtful. The germline CDR1 and CDR2 sequences are DFQATT and SNEGSKA (reference sequence). This CDR3 region has 14 residues. The CDR3 sequence is CSARGTGGAQPQYF. The CDR3 nucleotides read TGCAGTGCTCGAGGGACAGGGGGAGCTCAGCCCCAGTATTTT.

The chain links TRBV5-5 to TRBJ2-3; D assignment may be TRBD1 or TRBD2 (6 bases each). Trimming stripped 4 bases from V and 5 bases from J, with 14 bases between. The length of the CDR3 is 14 residues. Germline loops: CDR1 SGHKS, CDR2 YYEKEE (reference sequence). The CDR3 sequence: CASSRGLRGDTQYF. The CDR3 DNA reads TGTGCCAGCAGCCGGGGGCTCCGCGGAGATACGCAGTATTTT.

This clonotype appeared many times. V gene TRBV12-3 or TRBV12-4 combines with J gene TRBJ2-1; tentatively, D is TRBD1 or TRBD2 (6 bases each). The CDR3 length is 15 residues. V was trimmed by 5 bases and J by 9 bases, leaving 20 bases between them. In DNA, the CDR3 is TGTGCCAGCAGTAGACAGGACTTAAGGGGGGTTGAGCAGTTCTTC. Translating gives CASSRQDLRGVEQFF.

This clonotype came up many times. The rearrangement links TRBV7-7 to TRBJ2-3, with D uncertain. This CDR3 region has 13 residues. V was cut by 1 base and J by 6 bases, with 8 bases left in between. From germline, CDR1 is SSHAT and CDR2 FNYEAQ (reference sequence). CDR3 sequence reads: CASSLGPSDTQYF. CDR3 coding DNA: TGTGCCAGCAGCTTAGGTCCTTCTGATACGCAGTATTTT.

In its sample, this clonotype was seen many times. This sequence joins TRBV5-1 and TRBJ2-4; the D call may be TRBD1 or TRBD2 (5 bases each). Germline assignment: CDR1 SGHRS and CDR2 YFSETQ. The CDR3 contains 16 residues. The germline V and J ends were trimmed by 2 bases and 1 base, with 13 bases remaining between them. CDR3 sequence: CASSFLGTGAKNIQYF. The CDR3 region has the DNA TGCGCCAGCAGCTTTTTAGGGACGGGGGCCAAAAACATTCAGTACTTC.

This clonotype was seen many times. The chain couples TRBV11-3 to TRBJ2-2; TRBD2 aligns across 10 bases. The CDR3 covers 16 residues. Germline CDR1 reads SGHNT; CDR2 reads YENEEA. The ends lost 2 bases at V and 8 bases at J; junction bases unmatched: 8. This chain's CDR3 is CASSLLAGAVVGELFF. In nucleotides, the CDR3 is TGTGCCAGCAGCTTACTAGCGGGGGCCGTTGTAGGGGAGCTGTTTTTT. The whole variable domain, filled in from reference TRBV11-3 and TRBJ2-2, reads EAGVVQSPRYKIIEKKQPVAFWCNPISGHNTLYWYLQNLGQGPELLIRYENEEAVDDSQLPKDRFSAERLKGVDSTLKIQPAELGDSAVYLCASSLLAGAVVGELFFGEGSRLTVL.

This clonotype was seen a few times. The junction shows a germline mismatch at one end, possibly a read error. This rearrangement joins TRBV14 to TRBJ1-4; no definite D call. CDR3 length equals 10 residues. CDR1 and CDR2 (germline): SGHDN, FVKESK. CDR3 in amino acids: CASSQVCSPF. For the CDR3, the DNA is TGTGCCAGCAGCCAAGTTTGCTCCCCTTTT.

V and J are TRBV5-1 and TRBJ1-1; D unclear. Germline assignment: CDR1 SGHRS and CDR2 YFSETQ. Deletions cut 3 bases from V and 5 bases from J, with 14 bases between. The CDR3 has 14 amino acids. The CDR3 spells CASSSIVGGTEAFF. The CDR3 nucleotides are TGCGCCAGCAGCTCGATCGTGGGAGGAACTGAAGCTTTCTTT.

This clonotype was seen ten or more times. The rearrangement uses TRBV7-2 and TRBJ2-5; D might be TRBD1 (6 bases). The V gene lost 2 bases and the J gene lost 3 bases, with 16 bases spanning the gap. The CDR3 length is 16 residues. Per germline, CDR1 SGHTA and CDR2 FQGNSA. CDR3 residues: CASSLIGTLGEETQYF. In DNA form, the CDR3 reads TGTGCCAGCAGCTTAATCGGGACACTAGGTGAAGAGACCCAGTACTTC.

The genes are TRBV28 and TRBJ1-2, with D maybe TRBD1 (5 bases). Germline loops: CDR1 MDHEN, CDR2 SYDVKM. The CDR3 contains 13 residues. V lost 5 bases to trimming and J lost 5 bases, with 12 bases between them. Written as DNA, the CDR3 is TGTGCCAGCAGTCCCGGGGGGGGATATGGCTACACCTTC. Translation: CASSPGGGYGYTF.

This clonotype appeared many times. This chain links TRBV12-3 or TRBV12-4 with TRBJ1-1; a weak D match, TRBD1 (5 bases). The CDR3 consists of 15 residues. The V and J ends lost 6 bases and 1 base respectively, with 15 bases between them. The CDR3 loop is CASRLRPGGNTEAFF. In DNA, the CDR3 is TGTGCCAGCAGGCTAAGGCCGGGGGGGAACACTGAAGCTTTCTTT.

This clonotype was counted only a few times. The rearrangement links TRBV7-9 to TRBJ2-3, with a possible D match to TRBD1 (6 bases). Germline CDR1 SEHNR, CDR2 FQNEAQ (reference sequence). The CDR3 contains 17 residues. V was cut by 5 bases and J by 0 bases, with 18 bases left in between. CDR3 protein: CASSPRRRTASTDTQYF. In DNA, the CDR3 is TGTGCCAGCAGCCCACGACGAAGGACAGCTAGCACAGATACGCAGTATTTT. The entire variable domain, with the rest obtained from reference TRBV7-9 and TRBJ2-3, is as follows: DTGVSQNPRHKITKRGQNVTFRCDPISEHNRLYWYRQTLGQGPEFLTYFQNEAQLEKSRLLSDRFSAERPKGSFSTLEIQRTEQGDSAMYLCASSPRRRTASTDTQYFGPGTRLTVL.

There are a few counts of this clonotype. This sequence joins TRBV20-1 and TRBJ2-7; D tentatively fits TRBD1 or TRBD2 (6 bases each). V was clipped by 0 bases and J by 3 bases, with 15 bases between them. Germline CDR1 DFQATT, CDR2 SNEGSKA (reference sequence). CDR3 size: 15 residues. The CDR3 DNA follows: TGCAGTGCTAGAGATATACAGGGCGGGATCTACGAGCAGTACTTC. Translating gives CSARDIQGGIYEQYF.

This clonotype has just a few counts. CDR3 in DNA: TGTGCCAGCAGCTCAGGGTCGCAGACCCAGTACTTC. Encoded protein: CASSSGSQTQYF. The chain carries TRBV7-9 and TRBJ2-5; tentatively, D is TRBD1 (5 bases). V was clipped by 4 bases and J by 6 bases, with 9 bases between them. Germline CDR1 and CDR2: SEHNR and FQNEAQ (reference sequence). The length of the CDR3 is 12 residues.

This clonotype was seen more than once but under ten times. J is TRBJ1-5 and V is TRBV27, with unresolved D. This CDR3 is built from 14 residues. Trimming took off 7 bases at V and 4 bases at J, with 14 bases between the two ends. Germline V gene sequence: CDR1 MNHEY, CDR2 SMNVEV (reference sequence). CDR3 in amino acids: CASTSSIRNQPQHF. CDR3 nucleotide sequence: TGTGCCAGCACCTCCAGTATAAGAAATCAGCCCCAGCATTTT.

This clonotype was recorded at least ten times. This chain links TRBV27 with TRBJ1-5; a weak D match, TRBD1 (5 bases). CDR3 length: 14 residues. Germline lookup yields CDR1 MNHEY and CDR2 SMNVEV (reference sequence). With 6 bases removed from V and 4 bases from J, the gap between germline ends came to 13 bases. The CDR3 loop reads CASRPGGSNQPQHF. CDR3 bases: TGTGCCAGCAGACCTGGGGGGTCAAATCAGCCCCAGCATTTT.

This clonotype occurred a few times. The rearrangement links TRBV7-7 to TRBJ2-3; either TRBD1 or TRBD2 may fit D (5 bases each). The CDR3 totals 16 residues. Trimming stripped 4 bases from V and 0 bases from J, with 14 bases between. Per germline, CDR1 SSHAT and CDR2 FNYEAQ (reference sequence). The CDR3 nucleotides are TGTGCCAGCAGCTCGGGGCCGCGGACTAGCACAGATACGCAGTATTTT. It codes for CASSSGPRTSTDTQYF. Full variable domain (remainder filled in from reference TRBV7-7 and TRBJ2-3): GAGVSQSPRYKVTKRGQDVTLRCDPISSHATLYWYQQALGQGPEFLTYFNYEAQPDKSGLPSDRFSAERPEGSISTLTIQRTEQRDSAMYRCASSSGPRTSTDTQYFGPGTRLTVL.

The chain recombines TRBV11-1 with TRBJ1-2; 7 positions match TRBD1. Unmatched junction bases numbered 7, after V lost 5 bases and J lost 4 bases. CDR3 length equals 14 residues. CDR1 and CDR2 (germline): SGHAT, FQDESV (reference sequence). For the CDR3, the DNA is TGTGCCAGCAGCAGCCGCGACAGGGTCTATGGCTACACCTTC. This sequence encodes CASSSRDRVYGYTF.

This clonotype has just a few counts. The V call is TRBV3-1, the J call TRBJ2-5; weak D call: TRBD1 (5 bases). V was clipped by 0 bases and J by 2 bases, with 10 bases between them. The germline gives CDR1 LGHDT, CDR2 YNNKEL (reference sequence). The CDR3 has 15 amino acids. The CDR3: CASSQDLAGQETQYF. The CDR3 region has the DNA TGTGCCAGCAGCCAAGATTTGGCAGGGCAAGAGACCCAGTACTTC.

This clonotype has only a few counts. V gene TRBV5-1 combines with J gene TRBJ2-7; no clear D gene. Germline assignment: CDR1 SGHRS and CDR2 YFSETQ. This CDR3 is built from 14 residues. The V end lost 4 bases, the J end lost 0 bases, and 11 bases lay between the germline ends. The CDR3 bases are TGCGCCAGCAGCGTTGCAGGAAGCTCCTACGAGCAGTACGTC. This gives the protein CASSVAGSSYEQYV.

This clonotype was seen a handful of times. This chain uses TRBV12-3 or TRBV12-4 with TRBJ1-2; 8 bases line up with TRBD1. This CDR3 spans 14 amino acids. J gave up 4 bases and V 5 bases, and 6 bases lay outside the gene matches. The CDR3 bases are TGTGCCAGCAGTATCCAGGGGGCCCCCTATGGCTACACCTTC. Translating it yields CASSIQGAPYGYTF.

The chain recombines TRBV25-1 with TRBJ1-3; 11 bases are a match to TRBD1. The CDR3 runs to 19 residues. J lost 0 bases, V lost 3 bases, and 10 bases had no gene match. Germline V gives CDR1 MGHDK, CDR2 SYGVNS. CDR3 bases: TGTGCCAGCAGTGACGGACAGGGGGCAGGGGGATTCTCTGGAAACACCATATATTTT. Protein sequence: CASSDGQGAGGFSGNTIYF.

V gene TRBV20-1 combines with J gene TRBJ1-1; D remains unclear. Germline CDR1 and CDR2: DFQATT and SNEGSKA (reference sequence). V shed 6 bases and J shed 0 bases, with 11 bases lying between them. This CDR3 has 13 residues. The chain's CDR3 is CSAGRKMNTEAFF. The CDR3 nucleotides read TGCAGTGCGGGGAGAAAGATGAACACTGAAGCTTTCTTT.

This clonotype was counted between two and nine times. The chain has TRBV15 and TRBJ2-2; no definite D call. Looked up from germline, CDR1 is LNHNV and CDR2 is YYDKDF (reference sequence). The ends were cut back, 0 bases at V and 6 bases at J, with 11 bases in the middle. This CDR3 comprises 15 residues. CDR3: CATSRDSSGSGELFF. In DNA form, the CDR3 reads TGTGCCACCAGCAGAGATAGTTCGGGTTCCGGGGAGCTGTTTTTT. Based on the CDR3 plus reference TRBV15 and TRBJ2-2, the full variable domain is DAMVIQNPRYQVTQFGKPVTLSCSQTLNHNVMYWYQQKSSQAPKLLFHYYDKDFNNEADTPDNFQSRRPNTSFCFLDIRSPGLGDTAMYLCATSRDSSGSGELFFGEGSRLTVL.